The following is a TCR beta chain sequence with its context. Antigen specificity is unknown. This entry comes from a study of T cell responses to AZD1222 COVID-19 vaccine. Trimming took 4 bases from V and 4 from J, leaving 14 bases between them. From germline, CDR1 is MDHEN and CDR2 SYDVKM. This CDR3 is 14 amino acids long. Study-wide results and caveats: A mostly white British donor set with more females was recruited, and clonal diversity was possibly underestimated.

Repertoires were generated with immunoSEQ multiplex PCR, while TCRdb's copy carries only in-frame clones and drops some. In the table there are some 40,000 clones, roughly 88% of which are singletons. The rearrangement links TRBV28 to TRBJ2-7; no definite D call. The sample was peripheral blood, taken 28 days after the second dose of the MenACWY control vaccine. The clonotype was recovered from an adult who received the MenACWY meningococcal vaccine as a control. DNA of the CDR3: TGTGCCAGCAGTTCCCGGTGGTTGGTTTACGAGCAGTACTTC. Amino acids: CASSSRWLVYEQYF.